This T cell receptor (beta chain) emerged from a study of T cell repertoires in cytomegalovirus infection. Whole-study context: In public TCR beta signatures, there were indications of both CMV infection and matching HLA type.

TCRdb re-analysed the reads in MiXCR, keeping a single row per CDR3 protein. The table shows approximately 500,000 distinct CDR3 sequences, with 26% occurring only once. Turning to this clonotype: Its specificity is not known.

General study points: Identification of carriers of CMV plus the relevant HLA was performed using cumulative public TCR beta family frequency. The response measured ex vivo was dominated by TCR beta clonotypes (HLA-C-restricted and CMV-specific).

The specimen sequenced was PBMCs. This TCR derives from a human donor in good health (CMV status not recorded). Some clones in this sample may be carry-over from other donors' samples.

CDR3 protein: CAISERERNEQFF. CDR3 DNA sequence: TGTGCCATCTCAGAGCGGGAGCGGAATGAGCAGTTCTTC. This chain links TRBV10-3 with TRBJ2-1; 8 bases align to TRBD2. Germline CDR1 ENHRY, CDR2 SYGVKD. J lost 7 bases, V lost 8 bases, and 7 bases had no gene match. This CDR3 comprises 13 residues.